This TCR beta chain was identified in a study of Graves' ophthalmopathy and Graves' hyperthyroidism (dated by TCRdb to between 2017 and 2018). Turning to the overall study: A patient counted as having stable hyperthyroidism if there was no progression to ophthalmopathy within 18 months of follow-up. In five or six hyperthyroidism patients, T-cell repertoires of thyroid tissue and blood were compared. To explore V-J signatures that distinguish ophthalmopathy from hyperthyroidism, a discovery set of about a hundred patients was enrolled, made up of about 40 with ophthalmopathy and roughly 57 with stable hyperthyroidism. In total, around 130 blood samples were TCR-sequenced: 43 ophthalmopathy, roughly 77 hyperthyroidism and roughly 17 hyperthyroidism-to-ophthalmopathy patients. After sampling, hyperthyroidism patients received methimazole starting at 30 mg daily, and ophthalmopathy patients received high-dose intravenous methylprednisolone. To tell Graves' ophthalmopathy apart from Graves' hyperthyroidism, and to predict which patients would progress to ophthalmopathy, the study relied on TCR beta repertoire signatures. For independent validation, a separate cohort was made up of 18 to 20 hyperthyroidism patients plus 17 patients who later progressed from hyperthyroidism to ophthalmopathy. Overall study outcomes, separate from this receptor: In validation, the model predicted ophthalmopathy progression with roughly 68% sensitivity and approximately 72% specificity; around twelve predicted patients were CT-confirmed with GO in a median of approximately six months. Most expanded thyroid clonotypes with a frequency above 0.001 also appeared in blood, which suggests that blood repertoires may reflect the immune response in the thyroid. The 13-signature model separated ophthalmopathy from stable hyperthyroidism with roughly 90% sensitivity and about 84% specificity in cross-validation, and 80%/75% in the test set. Sample size was not predetermined statistically, and investigators were not blinded to group allocation.

For repertoire sequencing, TCR beta CDR3 regions were amplified from RNA transcripts. The first round of RT-PCR was done with HTBI primers and the Qiagen OneStep RT-PCR kit, and was followed by a second round of multiplex PCR, then size selection and purification. Libraries were sequenced on an Illumina HiSeq2000 using paired-end 100 bp reads. The published analysis was carried out like this. SOAPnuke was used to process the reads, throwing out any read that had adapters, had uncalled bases, had a mean Phred below 15, or lacked an exact constant-primer or identifier match. COPE v1.2.5 was used to merge high-quality paired reads. Each unique nucleotide sequence was defined as a clonotype, and clonotypes were aligned to IMGT TRB V, D and J references with MiTCR v1.1. Only V-J combinations with frequency above 0.0001 were analysed, covering around 99% of repertoires. A TCR clonal expansion and chaos score per V-J combination was defined as the ratio of F50 clonal expansion to chaos observed in the TCRdist matrix. Features were reduced by Welch's t-statistics and random forest to around 14 V-J combinations, which fed a naive Bayes classifier. Thyroid-blood repertoire similarity was quantified with the Morisita-Horn index. TCRdb itself trimmed the public reads at Q25 with fastp, ran MiXCR and retained productive beta chains. Rows merge per CDR3 protein into single entries with the most common DNA and genes. In this record, the V and J calls reflect TCRdb's handling and not the investigators' own analysis. In all, the sample holds about 1.2 million distinct CDR3 sequences, and roughly two fifths of those were seen once. The top ten hold around 10% of the sample.

This clonotype was counted between two and nine times. Its antigen specificity is not known. Per-nucleotide qualities are absent, and no much larger clonotype sits a single base away. Hyperthyroidism patients were newly diagnosed, with disease duration under 2 months, and aged 18 to 65 years. Patients were excluded if they had other autoimmune diseases, uncontrolled infections, pregnancy or lactation. Diagnosis relied on clinical symptoms, serum thyroxine, TRAb, thyroid ultrasound and orbital computed tomography. Total RNA was extracted using Trizol reagent, and RNA quality was checked on an Agilent 2100 Bioanalyzer. The sequenced sample was peripheral blood or thyroid tissue (not recorded which). This sequence was found in an adult man with Graves' hyperthyroidism.

The CDR3 reads CASSFPDREETQYF. In nucleotides, the sequence is TGTGCCAGCAGCTTTCCAGACAGGGAAGAGACCCAGTACTTC. The sequence is built from TRBV7-6 and TRBJ2-5; a stretch of 7 junction bases matches TRBD1. The CDR3 contains 14 residues, cysteine and phenylalanine counted. Only the CDR3 DNA is retained, 42 bases long and in frame from the first base. Germline trimming: 3 bases from V, 3 bases from J; junction bases outside gene matches: 4. Looking up the germline V gene yields CDR1 SGHVS and CDR2 FNYEAQ.